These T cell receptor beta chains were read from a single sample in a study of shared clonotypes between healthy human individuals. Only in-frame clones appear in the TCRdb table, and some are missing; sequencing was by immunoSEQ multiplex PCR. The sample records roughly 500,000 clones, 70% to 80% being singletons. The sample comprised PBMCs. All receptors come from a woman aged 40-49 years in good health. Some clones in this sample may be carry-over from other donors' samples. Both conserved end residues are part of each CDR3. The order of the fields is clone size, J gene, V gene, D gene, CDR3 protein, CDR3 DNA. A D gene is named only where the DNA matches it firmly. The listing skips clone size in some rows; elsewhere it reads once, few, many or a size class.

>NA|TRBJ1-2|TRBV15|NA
CATSRGTSHSYGYTF
TGTGCCACCAGCAGGGGGACCTCACACTCCTATGGCTACACCTTC
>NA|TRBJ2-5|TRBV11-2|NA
CASSFRPQETQYF
TGTGCCAGCAGCTTCCGTCCGCAAGAGACCCAGTACTTC
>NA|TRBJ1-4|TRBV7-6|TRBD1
CASSLSPGQGKLFF
TGTGCCAGCAGCTTATCCCCAGGACAGGGGAAACTGTTTTTT
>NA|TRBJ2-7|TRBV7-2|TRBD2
CASSPGLGVGEQYF
TGTGCCAGCAGCCCGGGACTAGGGGTAGGGGAGCAGTACTTC
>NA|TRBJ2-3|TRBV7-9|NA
CASSLRGAGLTDTQYF
TGTGCCAGCAGCTTAAGAGGTGCGGGGCTCACAGATACGCAGTATTTT
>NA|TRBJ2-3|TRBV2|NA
CASRGGNADTQYF
TGTGCCAGCAGAGGAGGGAACGCAGATACGCAGTATTTT
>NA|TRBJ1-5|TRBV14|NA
CASSQELGPQHF
TGTGCCAGCAGCCAAGAGTTGGGGCCCCAGCATTTT
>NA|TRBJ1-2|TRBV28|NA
CASSLAGDNYGYTF
TGTGCCAGCAGTCTGGCGGGGGATAACTATGGCTACACCTTC
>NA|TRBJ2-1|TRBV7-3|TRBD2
CASSLVAGVGNNEQFF
TGTGCCAGCAGCTTAGTGGCGGGAGTGGGTAACAATGAGCAGTTCTTC
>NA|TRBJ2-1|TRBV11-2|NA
CASSLVGGGAYNEQFF
TGTGCCAGCAGCTTAGTCGGCGGCGGCGCCTACAATGAGCAGTTCTTC
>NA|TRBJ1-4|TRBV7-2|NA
CASSLFGGNNEKLFF
TGTGCCAGCAGCTTATTCGGGGGAAATAATGAAAAACTGTTTTTT
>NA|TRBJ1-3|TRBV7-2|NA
CASSLEVQPTGNTIYF
TGTGCCAGCAGCTTAGAGGTGCAGCCTACTGGAAACACCATATATTTT
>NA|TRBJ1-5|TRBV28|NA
CASSLWGVGFLNQPQHF
TGTGCCAGCAGTTTATGGGGTGTCGGGTTTCTCAATCAGCCCCAGCATTTT
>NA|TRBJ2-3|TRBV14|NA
CASSQVSGLRTDTQYF
TGTGCCAGCAGCCAAGTTTCGGGGTTAAGGACAGATACGCAGTATTTT
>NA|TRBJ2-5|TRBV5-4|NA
CASSLDGRETQYF
TGTGCCAGCAGCTTGGATGGTAGGGAGACCCAGTACTTC
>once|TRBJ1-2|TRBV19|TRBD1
CASSMRLTGMGYTF
TGTGCCAGTAGTATGAGGCTGACAGGGATGGGCTACACCTTC
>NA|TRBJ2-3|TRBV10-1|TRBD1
CASSAGTGPDTQYF
TGCGCCAGCAGCGCCGGGACAGGCCCAGATACGCAGTATTTT
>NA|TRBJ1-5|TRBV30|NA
CAWSPAGDQPQHF
TGTGCCTGGAGTCCGGCAGGGGATCAGCCCCAGCATTTT
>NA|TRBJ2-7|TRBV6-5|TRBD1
CASKPQGTYEQYF
TGTGCCAGCAAACCACAGGGGACGTACGAGCAGTACTTC
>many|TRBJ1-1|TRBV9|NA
CASSRQVNTEAFF
TGTGCCAGCAGCAGACAGGTGAACACTGAAGCTTTCTTT
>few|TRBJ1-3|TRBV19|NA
CASRKQRSSGNTIYF
TGTGCCAGTAGAAAACAGAGAAGCTCTGGAAACACCATATATTTT